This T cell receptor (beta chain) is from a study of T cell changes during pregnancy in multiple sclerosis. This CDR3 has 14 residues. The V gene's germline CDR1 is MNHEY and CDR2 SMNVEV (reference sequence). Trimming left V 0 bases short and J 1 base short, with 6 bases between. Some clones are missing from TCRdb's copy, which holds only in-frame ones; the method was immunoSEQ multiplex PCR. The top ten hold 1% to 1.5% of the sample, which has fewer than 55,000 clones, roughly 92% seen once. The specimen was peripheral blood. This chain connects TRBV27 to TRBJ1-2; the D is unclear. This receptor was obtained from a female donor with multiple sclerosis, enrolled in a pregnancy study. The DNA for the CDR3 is TGTGCCAGCAGTTTATCCGGCAGTAACTATGGCTACACCTTC. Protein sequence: CASSLSGSNYGYTF.